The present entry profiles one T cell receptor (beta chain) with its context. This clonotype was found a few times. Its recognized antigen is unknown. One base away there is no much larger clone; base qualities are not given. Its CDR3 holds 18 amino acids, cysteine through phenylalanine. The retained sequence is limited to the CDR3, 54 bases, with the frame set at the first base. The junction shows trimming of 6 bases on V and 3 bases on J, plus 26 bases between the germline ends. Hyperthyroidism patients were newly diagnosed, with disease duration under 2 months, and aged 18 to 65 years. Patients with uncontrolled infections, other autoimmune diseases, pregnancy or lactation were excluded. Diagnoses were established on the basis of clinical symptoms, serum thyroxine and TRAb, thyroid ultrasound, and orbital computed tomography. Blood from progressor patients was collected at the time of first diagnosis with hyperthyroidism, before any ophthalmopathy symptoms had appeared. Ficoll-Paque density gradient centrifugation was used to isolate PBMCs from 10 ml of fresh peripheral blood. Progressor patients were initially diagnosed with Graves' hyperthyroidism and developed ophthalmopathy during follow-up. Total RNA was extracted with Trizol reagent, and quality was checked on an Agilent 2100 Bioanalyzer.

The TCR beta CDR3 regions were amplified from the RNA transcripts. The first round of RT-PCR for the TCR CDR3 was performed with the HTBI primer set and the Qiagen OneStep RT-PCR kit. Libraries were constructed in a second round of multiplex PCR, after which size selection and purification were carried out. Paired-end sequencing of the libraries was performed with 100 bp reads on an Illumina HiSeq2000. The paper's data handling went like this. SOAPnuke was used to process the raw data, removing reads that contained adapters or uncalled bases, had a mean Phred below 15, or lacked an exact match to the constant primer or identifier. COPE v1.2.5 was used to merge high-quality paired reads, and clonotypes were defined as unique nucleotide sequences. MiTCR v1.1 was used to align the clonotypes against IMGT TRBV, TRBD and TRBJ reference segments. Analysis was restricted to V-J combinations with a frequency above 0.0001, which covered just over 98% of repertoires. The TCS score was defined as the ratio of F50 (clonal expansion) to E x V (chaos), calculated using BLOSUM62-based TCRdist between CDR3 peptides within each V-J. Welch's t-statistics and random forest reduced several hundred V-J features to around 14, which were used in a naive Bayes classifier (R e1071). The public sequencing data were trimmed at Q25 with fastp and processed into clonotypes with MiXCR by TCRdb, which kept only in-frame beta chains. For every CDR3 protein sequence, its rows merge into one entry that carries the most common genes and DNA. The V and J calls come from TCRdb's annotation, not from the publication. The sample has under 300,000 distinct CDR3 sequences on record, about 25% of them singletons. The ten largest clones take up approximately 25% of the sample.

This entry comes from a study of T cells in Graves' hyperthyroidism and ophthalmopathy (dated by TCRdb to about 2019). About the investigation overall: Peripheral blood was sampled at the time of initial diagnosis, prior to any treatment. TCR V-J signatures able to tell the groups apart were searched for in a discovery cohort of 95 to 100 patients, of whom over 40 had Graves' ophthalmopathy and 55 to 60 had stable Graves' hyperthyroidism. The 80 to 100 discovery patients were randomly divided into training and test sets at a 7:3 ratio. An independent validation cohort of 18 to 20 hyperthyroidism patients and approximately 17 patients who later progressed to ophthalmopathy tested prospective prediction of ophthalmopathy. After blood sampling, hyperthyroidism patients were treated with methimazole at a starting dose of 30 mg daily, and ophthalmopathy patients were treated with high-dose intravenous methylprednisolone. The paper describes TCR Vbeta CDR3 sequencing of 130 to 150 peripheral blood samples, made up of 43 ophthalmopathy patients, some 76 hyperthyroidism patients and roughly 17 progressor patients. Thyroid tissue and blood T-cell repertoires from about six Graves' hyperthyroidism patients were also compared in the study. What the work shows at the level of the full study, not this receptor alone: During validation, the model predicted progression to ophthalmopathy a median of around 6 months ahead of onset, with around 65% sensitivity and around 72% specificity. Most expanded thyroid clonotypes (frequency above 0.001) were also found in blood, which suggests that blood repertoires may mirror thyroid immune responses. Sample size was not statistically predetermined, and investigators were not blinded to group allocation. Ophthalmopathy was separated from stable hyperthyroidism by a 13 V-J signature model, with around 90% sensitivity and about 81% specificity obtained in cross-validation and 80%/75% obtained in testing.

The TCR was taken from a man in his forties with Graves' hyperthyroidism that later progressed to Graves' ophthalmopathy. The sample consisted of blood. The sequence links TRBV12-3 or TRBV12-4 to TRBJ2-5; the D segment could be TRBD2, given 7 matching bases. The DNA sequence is TGTGCCAGCAGCCGCCGGTATACTAGCGCAGGGGATAAAGAGACCCAGTACTTC. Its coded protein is CASSRRYTSAGDKETQYF.